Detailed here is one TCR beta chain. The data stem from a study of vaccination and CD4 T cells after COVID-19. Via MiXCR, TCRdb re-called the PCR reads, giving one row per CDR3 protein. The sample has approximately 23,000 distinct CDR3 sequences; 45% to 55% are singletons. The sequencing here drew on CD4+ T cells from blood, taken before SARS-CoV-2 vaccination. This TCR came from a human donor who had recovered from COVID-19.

The CDR3 bases are TGTGCCAGCAGCGTCGGACCGACTTTAAGCACAGATACGCAGTATTTT. Its translation is CASSVGPTLSTDTQYF. The chain couples TRBV9 to TRBJ2-3; D gene ambiguous. V was pared by 2 bases and J by 0 bases, with 13 bases between. This CDR3 comprises 16 residues. Germline CDR1 is SGDLS and CDR2 is YYNGEE.